The 25 T cell receptor beta chains below all came from one sample that was sequenced in a study of radiotherapy plus CTLA-4 blockade in lung cancer. This table comes from immunoSEQ multiplex PCR, and its TCRdb copy is limited to in-frame clones, with some not included. The table records about 78,000 clones, approximately 84% of them present only once. Source: peripheral blood, taken from a patient treated with radiotherapy plus ipilimumab. These receptors were taken from a human donor with non-small cell lung cancer who had a partial response to radiotherapy plus ipilimumab.

The chain is built from TRBV7-6 and TRBJ2-1; D gene ambiguous. The germline gives CDR1 SGHVS, CDR2 FNYEAQ. Trimming stripped 2 bases from V and 0 bases from J, with 11 bases between. This CDR3 region has 16 residues. CDR3 sequence (DNA): TGTGCCAGCAGCTTAATACTCCCGAGCTCCTACAATGAGCAGTTCTTC. It specifies CASSLILPSSYNEQFF.

This clone was seen a few times. The chain carries TRBV10-2 and TRBJ2-1, with D perhaps matching TRBD1 (6 bases). The CDR3 covers 14 residues. Trimming cost V 7 bases and J 9 bases, with 19 bases left between them. From germline, CDR1 is WSHSY and CDR2 SAAADI. CDR3 residues: CASTEGVVSGEQFF. In DNA, the CDR3 is TGCGCCAGCACCGAGGGGGTAGTGAGCGGTGAGCAGTTCTTC.

The V gene is TRBV5-1, the J gene TRBJ1-1; D perhaps matches TRBD1 (6 bases). This CDR3 contains 15 residues. V was pared by 0 bases and J by 3 bases, with 12 bases between. Germline-derived CDR1 and CDR2 are SGHRS and YFSETQ. The CDR3 DNA reads as TGCGCCAGCAGCTTGGTTGGACAGAAAGACACTGAAGCTTTCTTT. Its translation: CASSLVGQKDTEAFF. Looking up the rest from reference TRBV5-1 and TRBJ1-1 gives the full variable domain: KAGVTQTPRYLIKTRGQQVTLSCSPISGHRSVSWYQQTPGQGLQFLFEYFSETQRNKGNFPGRFSGRQFSNSRSEMNVSTLELGDSALYLCASSLVGQKDTEAFFGQGTRLTVV.

The chain joins TRBV9 to TRBJ2-2; 12 nucleotides line up with TRBD1. V was clipped by 2 bases and J by 7 bases; unmatched bases: 3. Germline CDR1 is SGDLS and CDR2 is YYNGEE. The CDR3 totals 15 residues. This chain's CDR3 is CASSVGQGAIGELFF. The DNA for the CDR3 is TGTGCCAGCAGCGTGGGACAGGGGGCGATCGGGGAGCTGTTTTTT.

The chain is built from TRBV9 and TRBJ1-3; D is possibly TRBD1 (5 bases). The CDR3 is 16 residues long. Trimming took 0 bases from V and 3 from J, leaving 13 bases between them. CDR1 and CDR2 (germline): SGDLS, YYNGEE. The CDR3 coding sequence is TGTGCCAGCAGCGTAGGGCAGGGTCTCGATGGAAACACCATATATTTT. This sequence encodes CASSVGQGLDGNTIYF.

The genes are TRBV21-1 and TRBJ2-1; the table's D call, TRBD2, was not checked against the DNA. TRBV21-1 is shown as a pseudogene. CDR3 length: 16 residues. CDR3 DNA: TGTGCCAGCAGCAAAGTGGGACTAGTGGGTTGGGATGAGCAGTTCTTC. It specifies CASSKVGLVGWDEQFF.

The chain is built from TRBV6-1 and TRBJ2-1, with TRBD2 matching 7 bases. Germline trimming cut 3 bases from V and 8 bases from J; bases unmatched to any gene: 10. The germline V gene encodes CDR1 MNHNS and CDR2 SASEGT. The CDR3 is 15 residues long. The CDR3 loop is CASSDYTSAWDEQFF. The CDR3 DNA reads TGTGCCAGCAGTGATTACACTAGCGCTTGGGATGAGCAGTTCTTC.

The rearrangement links TRBV19 to TRBJ1-5; D ambiguous. CDR3 length: 13 residues. In germline, CDR1 is LNHDA, CDR2 SQIVND (reference sequence). Trimming shortened V by 3 bases and J by 5 bases, and 8 bases separated the two germline ends. The CDR3 sequence is CASSISPHQPQHF. DNA of the CDR3: TGTGCCAGTAGTATCTCCCCCCATCAGCCCCAGCATTTT.

The chain recombines TRBV6-1 with TRBJ1-2; possibly TRBD1 for D (6 bases). In germline, CDR1 is MNHNS, CDR2 SASEGT. Trimming left V 6 bases short and J 8 bases short, with 16 bases between. This CDR3 has 13 amino acids. Written as DNA, the CDR3 is TGTGCCAGCAGGCCCGGACAGAGCCTCGGCTACACCTTC. This gives the protein CASRPGQSLGYTF.

The sample holds a few counts of this clone. The chain uses TRBV18 and TRBJ1-4; TRBD1 is a possible D gene (6 bases). CDR3 length equals 15 residues. Germline V gives CDR1 KGHSH, CDR2 LQKENI. Trimming took 0 bases from V and 8 from J, leaving 13 bases between them. The DNA of the CDR3 is TGTGCCAGCTCACCACCGCAGGGGATTAGGGAAAAACTGTTTTTT. It codes for CASSPPQGIREKLFF.

The chain carries TRBV7-2 and TRBJ2-1, with 10 bases fitting TRBD1. V lost 5 bases, J lost 7 bases, and 17 bases stayed unmatched. The CDR3 extends over 18 amino acids. Per germline, CDR1 SGHTA and CDR2 FQGNSA. In nucleotides, the CDR3 is TGTGCCAGCAGCCTGACAGGGGGCAGGACGGGAGGGAGGAATGAGCAGTTCTTC. This translates into CASSLTGGRTGGRNEQFF.

In DNA form, the CDR3 reads TGTGCCAGCAGCCCCGACAGACCGCGGGAGACCCAGTACTTC. It is translated as CASSPDRPRETQYF. The chain has TRBV28 and TRBJ2-5; D perhaps matches TRBD1 (5 bases). In germline, CDR1 is MDHEN, CDR2 SYDVKM. V gave up 6 bases and J gave up 5 bases, with 16 bases separating them. This CDR3 is built from 14 residues.

The gene calls are TRBV29-1 and TRBJ1-4; a possible D gene is TRBD1 (5 bases). V dropped 4 bases and J dropped 5 bases, with 8 bases sitting between them. This CDR3 is built from 12 residues. Germline V CDR1 and CDR2: SQVTM, ANQGSEA. The CDR3 coding sequence is TGCAGCGTTGTAGCAGGGAATGAAAAACTGTTTTTT. It yields the protein CSVVAGNEKLFF.

This clone was seen just once. This chain links TRBV4-2 with TRBJ1-4; TRBD1 matches at 7 bases. CDR1 and CDR2 from the germline V gene are LGHNA and YNFKEQ. The ends lost 2 bases at V and 0 bases at J; junction bases unmatched: 9. The CDR3 contains 18 residues. The CDR3 DNA sequence: TGTGCCAGCAGCCAAAGGGGGACAGCTACGGCAACTAATGAAAAACTGTTTTTT. Protein sequence: CASSQRGTATATNEKLFF.

This clone was recorded many times. Other nucleotide sequences in the sample specify the same CDR3. This rearrangement joins TRBV7-3 to TRBJ2-1, with TRBD2 matching over 10 bases. The CDR3 loop spans 15 amino acids. Germline V gives CDR1 SGHTA, CDR2 FQGTGA. Germline trimming cut 2 bases from V and 5 bases from J; bases unmatched to any gene: 3. The CDR3 DNA reads TGTGCCAGCAGCTTATCCAGCGGGAGGGACAATGAGCAGTTCTTC. Translated, it gives CASSLSSGRDNEQFF. Complete variable domain (other parts from reference TRBV7-3 and TRBJ2-1): GAGVSQTPSNKVTEKGKYVELRCDPISGHTALYWYRQSLGQGPEFLIYFQGTGAADDSGLPNDRFFAVRPEGSVSTLKIQRTERGDSAVYLCASSLSSGRDNEQFFGPGTRLTVL.

This clone appeared once. J is TRBJ1-1 and V is TRBV9; 8 bases are shared with TRBD1. The V gene end was trimmed by 3 bases and the J gene end by 4 bases; junction bases not matched to a gene: 8. There are 15 residues in the CDR3. Germline V gene sequence: CDR1 SGDLS, CDR2 YYNGEE. The CDR3 loop reads CASSAPDRAITEAFF. In DNA, the CDR3 is TGTGCCAGCAGCGCGCCGGACAGGGCGATCACTGAAGCTTTCTTT. Combining the CDR3 with reference TRBV9 and TRBJ1-1 gives the whole variable domain DSGVTQTPKHLITATGQRVTLRCSPRSGDLSVYWYQQSLDQGLQFLIQYYNGEERAKGNILERFSAQQFPDLHSELNLSSLELGDSALYFCASSAPDRAITEAFFGQGTRLTVV.

The chain combines TRBV12-1 with TRBJ2-1; the listed D gene, TRBD2, was not tested against the DNA. TRBV12-1 is classified as a pseudogene. The CDR3 loop spans 17 amino acids. CDR3: CASSERNVAISYNEQFF. CDR3 sequence (DNA): TGTGCCAGCAGCGAGCGGAATGTCGCGATCTCCTACAATGAGCAGTTCTTC.

V usage is TRBV4-2 and J usage is TRBJ2-1, with 9 bases lining up with TRBD2. CDR1 LGHNA and CDR2 YNFKEQ come from the germline V gene. This CDR3 spans 16 amino acids. After removal of 0 bases from V and 3 bases from J, the junction contained 3 bases not matched to a gene. For the CDR3, the DNA is TGTGCCAGCAGCCAAGAGGCTAGCGGGATCTACAATGAGCAGTTCTTC. Amino acids: CASSQEASGIYNEQFF.

The chain joins TRBV27 to TRBJ2-3, with D possibly TRBD2 on 6 matching bases. Germline CDR1 and CDR2: MNHEY and SMNVEV (reference sequence). There are 15 residues in the CDR3. Deletions cut 6 bases from V and 1 base from J, with 14 bases between. CDR3 protein: CASRLRPGGTDTQYF. For the CDR3, the DNA is TGTGCCAGCAGACTACGACCGGGGGGCACAGATACGCAGTATTTT.

This clone was seen only a few times. The rearrangement uses TRBV19 and TRBJ2-1, with 10 bases lining up with TRBD1. Germline values: CDR1 LNHDA, CDR2 SQIVND (reference sequence). CDR3 size: 15 residues. With 7 bases clipped from V and 7 bases from J, the junction kept 10 bases outside the gene matches. The CDR3 DNA reads TGTGCCAGTACCTTATCGGGACAGGGGAGGAATGAGCAGTTCTTC. The encoded protein is CASTLSGQGRNEQFF.

The gene calls are TRBV11-3 and TRBJ2-3; 16 bases line up with TRBD2. The CDR3 totals 18 residues. CDR1 and CDR2 from the germline V gene are SGHNT and YENEEA. Losses at the gene ends were 4 bases for V and 4 bases for J; bases not matched to a gene: 8. The CDR3 coding sequence is TGTGCCAGCAGCTCCGGGACTAGCGGGAGGGCCTCAGCAGATACGCAGTATTTT. It specifies CASSSGTSGRASADTQYF.

The chain links TRBV2 to TRBJ2-3, with 7 bases identical to TRBD2. Germline CDR1 SNHLY, CDR2 FYNNEI. CDR3 length equals 17 residues. V was clipped by 4 bases and J by 0 bases; unmatched bases: 10. Here the CDR3 DNA reads TGTGCCAGCAGTGCCCCGGCTGGGGGAGGGAGCACAGATACGCAGTATTTT. It codes for CASSAPAGGGSTDTQYF.

V and J are TRBV5-6 and TRBJ1-2; 10 nucleotides align to TRBD1. V gave up 1 base and J gave up 6 bases; unmatched junction bases: 3. The CDR3 totals 14 residues. Per the germline V gene, CDR1 is SGHDT and CDR2 is YYEEEE. CDR3 residues: CASSLFGTGDGYTF. In nucleotides, the CDR3 is TGTGCCAGCAGCTTGTTCGGGACAGGGGATGGCTACACCTTC. The full variable domain, in which reference TRBV5-6 and TRBJ1-2 provide the parts outside the CDR3, is DAGVTQSPTHLIKTRGQQVTLRCSPKSGHDTVSWYQQALGQGPQFIFQYYEEEERQRGNFPDRFSGHQFPNYSSELNVNALLLGDSALYLCASSLFGTGDGYTFGSGTRLTVV.

This rearrangement joins TRBV9 to TRBJ2-1; 11 positions match TRBD2. This CDR3 is built from 15 residues. CDR1 is SGDLS and CDR2 is YYNGEE in the germline V gene. Trimming at V came to 2 bases and at J to 4 bases, leaving 2 bases not matched to a gene. The CDR3 coding sequence is TGTGCCAGCAGCGTCGGGACTAGCGGATACAATGAGCAGTTCTTC. Protein sequence: CASSVGTSGYNEQFF.

In its sample, this clone is medium-sized. The rearrangement links TRBV4-1 to TRBJ1-2; 7 bases match TRBD1. Trimming removed 4 bases from V and 7 bases from J; junction bases left unmatched: 9. The CDR3 contains 14 residues. Germline CDR1 reads MGHRA; CDR2 reads YSYEKL. In nucleotides, the CDR3 is TGCGCCAGCAGCCGGGACAGTAATACGGCTGGCTACACCTTC. It encodes CASSRDSNTAGYTF.